Listed below are T cell receptor beta chains from one sample, sequenced in a study of control samples from healthy donors and cancer patients. Data came from immunoSEQ multiplex PCR; TCRdb stores just in-frame clones and leaves some out. Of about 75,000 clones listed, 75% to 90% were seen once; the top ten hold about 15%. Sequenced input: blood. The receptors here all came from a man aged 50 to 60 in good health. CDR3s include the opening cysteine and the closing phenylalanine or tryptophan. D genes are given only for firm matches. Not all rows give a size; the values are once, few, many and, for expanded clones, a class.

NA,NA,14,TRBV6-1,TRBJ1-5,CASSEVNSNQPQHF,TGTGCCAGCAGTGAAGTGAATAGCAATCAGCCCCAGCATTTT
TRBD2,few,15,TRBV9,TRBJ2-1,CASSSTGTSNNEQFF,TGTGCCAGCAGCTCCACCGGGACTAGCAACAATGAGCAGTTCTTC
NA,NA,15,TRBV5-6,TRBJ2-3,CASSLAGGRTDTQYF,TGTGCCAGCAGCTTGGCGGGGGGCAGGACAGATACGCAGTATTTT
NA,NA,13,TRBV3-1/TRBV3-2,TRBJ1-2,CASSQKGNYGYTF,TGTGCCAGCAGCCAAAAAGGGAACTATGGCTACACCTTC
TRBD2,NA,14,TRBV6-2/TRBV6-3,TRBJ2-3,CASSVAGVGDTQYF,TGTGCCAGCAGCGTAGCGGGAGTGGGAGATACGCAGTATTTT
TRBD2,NA,16,TRBV2,TRBJ2-4,CASSDGLALAKNIQYF,TGTGCCAGCAGTGACGGACTAGCACTTGCCAAAAACATTCAGTACTTC
TRBD1,NA,14,TRBV28,TRBJ2-7,CASSLRDRTYEQYF,TGTGCCAGCAGTTTAAGGGACAGGACGTACGAGCAGTACTTC
NA,NA,14,TRBV4-1,TRBJ1-3,CASSRDSPGDTIYF,TGCGCCAGCAGCCGAGACAGTCCGGGGGACACCATATATTTT
TRBD2,NA,16,TRBV28,TRBJ2-7,CASSGSRAGGSYEQYF,TGTGCCAGCAGTGGGAGTCGAGCGGGAGGGTCCTACGAGCAGTACTTC
NA,NA,16,TRBV14,TRBJ2-3,CASSQGWERSTDTQYF,TGTGCCAGCAGCCAAGGTTGGGAGCGGAGCACAGATACGCAGTATTTT
NA,NA,14,TRBV19,TRBJ1-4,CASSIRGGKEKLFF,TGTGCCAGTAGTATCCGAGGGGGGAAAGAAAAACTGTTTTTT
TRBD2,NA,17,TRBV7-8,TRBJ2-3,CASSLGISGGVTDTQYF,TGTGCCAGCAGCTTAGGGATTAGCGGGGGGGTCACAGATACGCAGTATTTT
TRBD1,once,15,TRBV6-5,TRBJ1-3,CASSYSKTGRNTIYF,TGTGCCAGCAGTTACAGCAAGACAGGGCGAAACACCATATATTTT
TRBD1,NA,13,TRBV30,TRBJ1-2,CAWSVPDRAGYTF,TGTGCCTGGAGTGTGCCCGACAGGGCTGGCTACACCTTC
TRBD1,NA,20,TRBV4-1,TRBJ1-6,CASSQGGGQGSPFYNSPLHF,TGCGCCAGCAGCCAAGGGGGGGGACAGGGGTCTCCTTTTTATAATTCACCCCTCCACTTT
NA,NA,13,TRBV5-8,TRBJ2-3,CASSSRITDTQYF,TGTGCCAGCAGCTCCCGGATCACAGATACGCAGTATTTT
NA,NA,13,TRBV30,TRBJ1-4,CASSGATNEKLFF,TGTGCCTCCTCGGGGGCAACTAATGAAAAACTGTTTTTT
NA,NA,14,TRBV30,TRBJ1-6,CAWSVRRAYSPLHF,TGTGCCTGGAGTGTACGCAGGGCGTATTCACCCCTCCACTTT
TRBD2,NA,16,TRBV11-2,TRBJ2-1,CASSLRPTGGNNEQFF,TGTGCCAGCAGCTTAAGGCCTACGGGAGGGAACAATGAGCAGTTCTTC
TRBD1,NA,15,TRBV4-1,TRBJ2-7,CASSYSTGAGYEQYF,TGCGCCAGCAGCTACTCGACAGGGGCGGGCTACGAGCAGTACTTC